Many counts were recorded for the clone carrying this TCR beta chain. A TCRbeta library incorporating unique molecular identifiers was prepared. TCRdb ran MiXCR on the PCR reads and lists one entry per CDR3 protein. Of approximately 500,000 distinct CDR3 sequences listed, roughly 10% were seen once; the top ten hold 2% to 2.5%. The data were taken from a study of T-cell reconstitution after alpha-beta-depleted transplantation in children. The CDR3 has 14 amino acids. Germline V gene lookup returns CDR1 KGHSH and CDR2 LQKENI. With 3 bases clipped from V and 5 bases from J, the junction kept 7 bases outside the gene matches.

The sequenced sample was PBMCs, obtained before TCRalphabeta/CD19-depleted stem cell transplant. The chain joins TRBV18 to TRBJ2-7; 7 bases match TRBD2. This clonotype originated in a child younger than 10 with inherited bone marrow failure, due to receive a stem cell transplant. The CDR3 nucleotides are TGTGCCAGCTCACCGGTGGGGGAGGGCCACGAGCAGTACTTC. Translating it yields CASSPVGEGHEQYF.